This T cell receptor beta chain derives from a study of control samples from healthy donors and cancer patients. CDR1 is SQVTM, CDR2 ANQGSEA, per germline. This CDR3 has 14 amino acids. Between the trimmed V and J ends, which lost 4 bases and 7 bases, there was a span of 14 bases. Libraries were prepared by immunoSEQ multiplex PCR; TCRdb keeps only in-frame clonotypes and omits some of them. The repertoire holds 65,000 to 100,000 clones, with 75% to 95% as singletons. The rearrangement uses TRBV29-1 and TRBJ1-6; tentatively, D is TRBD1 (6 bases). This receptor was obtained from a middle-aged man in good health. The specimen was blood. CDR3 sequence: CSVAEGQRNSPLHF. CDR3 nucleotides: TGCAGCGTTGCCGAGGGACAAAGAAATTCACCCCTCCACTTT.